The subject of this entry is one TCR beta chain. This record belongs to a study of T cells in Graves' hyperthyroidism and ophthalmopathy. Study at large: Once the initial diagnosis was made, peripheral blood was obtained before any treatment.

RNA transcripts gave rise to amplified TCR beta CDR3 regions. The TCR CDR3 first-round RT-PCR relied on the HTBI primer set. In TCRdb, the multiplex PCR reads were re-called with MiXCR into one record per CDR3 protein. This sample has around 400,000 distinct CDR3 sequences; about 25% occur once, and the top ten carry 73%. The CDR3 length is 14 residues. CDR1 is LGHDT, CDR2 YNNKEL, per germline (reference sequence). The V segment lost 8 bases and the J segment 7 bases; nucleotides outside the gene matches: 13. Each diagnosis drew on symptoms, thyroxine, TRAb, thyroid ultrasound and orbital computed tomography findings.

The sample taken for sequencing was blood. The rearrangement links TRBV3-1 to TRBJ2-7; 8 bases map to TRBD2. This clonotype was sampled from a man aged 50 to 59 with Graves' hyperthyroidism. The chain's CDR3 is CASSFSGRAAEQYF. CDR3 in DNA: TGTGCCAGCTCGTTCAGCGGGAGAGCTGCTGAGCAGTACTTC.